A single sample gave rise to the 21 T cell receptor beta chains below, sequenced in a study of cytomegalovirus exposure and HLA in healthy donors. The study ran its PCR with 60 Vbeta and 13 Jbeta primers. Assay used: immunoSEQ multiplex PCR; TCRdb lists only in-frame clones, some missing. Of about 4,500 clones in the sample, about 85% are singletons; the top ten hold approximately 5.8%. Material: PBMCs. The receptors originated from a middle-aged woman in good health and CMV-seropositive.

The rearrangement links TRBV30 to TRBJ1-1; D is uncertain. Germline CDR1 and CDR2: GTSNPN and SVGIG (reference sequence). The V gene lost 3 bases and the J gene lost 1 base, with 6 bases spanning the gap. CDR3 length: 12 amino acids. The CDR3 coding sequence is TGTGCCTGGAGGTGGGCGAACACTGAAGCTTTCTTT. It specifies CAWRWANTEAFF.

As concerns this clone: At one end the junction does not follow the germline gene, possibly because of a read error. The chain is built from TRBV30 and TRBJ1-1; a possible D gene is TRBD1 (6 bases). The length of the CDR3 is 13 residues. Germline V gives CDR1 GTSNPN, CDR2 SVGIG (reference sequence). CDR3 sequence (DNA): TGTGCCTGGAAGCGGGGGGCGAACGCTGAAGCTTTCTTT. Translation: CAWKRGANAEAFF.

V is TRBV9 and J is TRBJ2-5; D possibly corresponds to TRBD2 (5 bases). This CDR3 region has 13 residues. Germline CDR1 reads SGDLS; CDR2 reads YYNGEE. V shed 4 bases and J shed 5 bases, with 12 bases lying between them. The CDR3 sequence is CASSTDLYETQYF. The CDR3 DNA follows: TGTGCCAGCAGCACGGACTTATACGAGACCCAGTACTTC.

The V gene is TRBV2, the J gene TRBJ2-5, with a tentative D call TRBD1 (5 bases). This CDR3 comprises 11 residues. Trimming took 7 bases from V and 4 from J, leaving 7 bases between them. Germline CDR1 reads SNHLY; CDR2 reads FYNNEI. CDR3 sequence reads: CASMGLETQYF. The CDR3 DNA reads TGTGCCAGCATGGGGCTAGAGACCCAGTACTTC.

V is TRBV29-1 and J is TRBJ1-2; possibly TRBD1 for D (5 bases). This CDR3 region has 15 residues. From germline, CDR1 is SQVTM and CDR2 ANQGSEA. V was cut by 4 bases and J by 3 bases, with 18 bases left in between. The CDR3 bases are TGCAGCGTTGGCTTACCTATGGAGGGGCACTATGGCTACACCTTC. Its protein product is CSVGLPMEGHYGYTF.

This clone was counted only a few times. The chain uses TRBV29-1 and TRBJ2-1, with 10 bases that match TRBD2. Germline V gene lookup returns CDR1 SQVTM and CDR2 ANQGSEA. The CDR3 spans 15 residues. The trim removed 7 bases at V and 0 bases at J, leaving 6 bases unmatched. The CDR3 here is CSASSSGGSYNEQFF. The DNA for the CDR3 is TGCAGCGCCTCTTCTAGCGGGGGCTCCTACAATGAGCAGTTCTTC.

This clone has more than one count but fewer than ten. V is TRBV30 and J is TRBJ1-4; 7 bases are shared with TRBD1. V lost 0 bases to trimming and J lost 8 bases; unmatched junction nucleotides: 0. CDR3 length: 12 residues. Germline CDR1 reads GTSNPN; CDR2 reads SVGIG (reference sequence). CDR3 loop: CAWSVQGEKLFF. The DNA for the CDR3 is TGTGCCTGGAGTGTACAGGGGGAAAAACTGTTTTTT.

Only a few counts were recorded for this clone. J is TRBJ2-1 and V is TRBV6-5, with D possibly TRBD2 on 6 matching bases. Trimming removed 6 bases from V and 3 bases from J, with 15 bases in between. This CDR3 spans 15 amino acids. Germline loops: CDR1 MNHEY, CDR2 SVGAGI. Here the CDR3 DNA reads TGTGCCAGCAGCCTCCAGGTAGCGGACTACAATGAGCAGTTCTTC. It encodes CASSLQVADYNEQFF.

This chain connects TRBV7-9 to TRBJ2-7; 8 bases line up with TRBD1. CDR1 is SEHNR and CDR2 is FQNEAQ in the germline V gene (reference sequence). V shed 9 bases and J 2 bases; nucleotides not matched to a gene: 6. CDR3 length equals 13 residues. CDR3 coding DNA: TGTGCCAGTGGGACAGGTAAAGCCTACGAGCAGTACTTC. Translation gives CASGTGKAYEQYF.

This clone has just a few counts. The chain carries TRBV6-5 and TRBJ2-7; 9 bases fit TRBD1. With V trimmed by 5 bases and J by 13 bases, 15 bases remained unmatched. CDR1 and CDR2 from the germline V gene are MNHEY and SVGAGI. The CDR3 has 14 residues. The DNA for the CDR3 is TGTGCCAGCAGTAGGAATGCGGACAGGGGAGCACGATACTTC. It yields the protein CASSRNADRGARYF.

This chain joins TRBV6-5 and TRBJ1-1, with D unresolved. V lost 2 bases and J lost 6, with 10 bases in between. CDR1 and CDR2 (germline): MNHEY, SVGAGI. The CDR3 loop spans 13 amino acids. CDR3 sequence reads: CASSYEGGSEAFF. CDR3 sequence (DNA): TGTGCCAGCAGTTACGAGGGCGGGTCTGAAGCTTTCTTT.

This clone has more than one count but fewer than ten. The V gene is TRBV5-1, the J gene TRBJ2-1; D remains ambiguous. The CDR3 is 14 amino acids. Trimming removed 4 bases from V and 5 bases from J, with 13 bases in between. The germline CDR1 and CDR2 sequences are SGHRS and YFSETQ. The CDR3: CASSPDNYHNEQFF. The CDR3 DNA reads as TGCGCCAGCAGCCCCGACAATTATCACAATGAGCAGTTCTTC.

This clone turned up a few times. The chain carries TRBV5-6 and TRBJ2-5; no reliable D call. The CDR3 covers 12 residues. Germline values: CDR1 SGHDT, CDR2 YYEEEE. The V end lost 0 bases, the J end lost 5 bases, and 5 bases lay between the germline ends. The CDR3, as DNA: TGTGCCAGCAGCTTGGCAGTGGAGACCCAGTACTTC. Encoded protein: CASSLAVETQYF. The variable domain in full, with the rest retrieved from reference TRBV5-6 and TRBJ2-5, is DAGVTQSPTHLIKTRGQQVTLRCSPKSGHDTVSWYQQALGQGPQFIFQYYEEEERQRGNFPDRFSGHQFPNYSSELNVNALLLGDSALYLCASSLAVETQYFGPGTRLLVL.

The chain employs TRBV9 and TRBJ2-7, with a possible D match to TRBD2 (6 bases). CDR3 size: 15 residues. The germline V gene encodes CDR1 SGDLS and CDR2 YYNGEE. The V end was cut by 0 bases, the J end by 4 bases, with 14 bases between. This CDR3 is CASSVAWGTQYEQYF. For the CDR3, the DNA is TGTGCCAGCAGCGTAGCTTGGGGGACTCAATACGAGCAGTACTTC.

The chain uses TRBV6-5 and TRBJ1-5; 7 bases align to TRBD1. The CDR3 length is 14 residues. Germline V gene data show CDR1 as MNHEY and CDR2 as SVGAGI. V dropped 4 bases and J dropped 3; count of bases not matched to a gene: 3. CDR3 coding DNA: TGTGCCAGCAGTTTGACAGGGACCAATCAGCCCCAGCATTTT. Translating gives CASSLTGTNQPQHF.

This chain uses TRBV5-1 with TRBJ2-2, with D unclear. The V end lost 4 bases, the J end lost 2 bases, and 9 bases lay between the germline ends. The CDR3 contains 14 residues. Germline V gene lookup returns CDR1 SGHRS and CDR2 YFSETQ. The CDR3 DNA follows: TGCGCCAGCAGCAGAGACACTAACACCGGGGAGCTGTTTTTT. It translates to CASSRDTNTGELFF.

V and J are TRBV6-1 and TRBJ1-5; 8 bases align to TRBD1. Germline-derived CDR1 and CDR2 are MNHNS and SASEGT. Trimming took 7 bases from V and 7 from J; bases not matched to a gene: 9. The CDR3 totals 14 residues. The CDR3 region has the DNA TGTGCCAGCACTCTGACAGGGGTGGGACAGCCCCAGCATTTT. It translates to CASTLTGVGQPQHF.

This chain joins TRBV30 and TRBJ1-4, with D maybe TRBD1 (5 bases). CDR1 and CDR2 from the germline V gene are GTSNPN and SVGIG (reference sequence). This CDR3 is built from 13 residues. V lost 4 bases, J lost 8 bases, and 14 bases lay in between. The CDR3 sequence is CAWNGGGREKLFF. The CDR3, as DNA: TGTGCCTGGAACGGGGGTGGAAGGGAAAAACTGTTTTTT.

The genes are TRBV6-4 and TRBJ1-6; 9 positions agree with TRBD1. The CDR3 spans 14 residues. From germline, CDR1 is MRHNA and CDR2 SNTAGT. J gave up 7 bases and V 2 bases, and 0 bases lay outside the gene matches. CDR3 sequence: CASSDGQGNSPLHF. CDR3 bases: TGTGCCAGCAGTGACGGACAGGGGAATTCACCCCTCCACTTT.

This chain uses TRBV30 with TRBJ2-3; TRBD1 matches 7 bases. V lost 2 bases to trimming and J lost 2 bases; unmatched junction nucleotides: 1. CDR1 and CDR2 from the germline V gene are GTSNPN and SVGIG (reference sequence). The CDR3 contains 13 residues. The CDR3 DNA follows: TGTGCCTGGAGTCAGGGGGTCACAGATACGCAGTATTTT. This encodes CAWSQGVTDTQYF.

The genes are TRBV29-1 and TRBJ1-2, with a possible D match to TRBD1 (6 bases). V was clipped by 5 bases and J by 6 bases, with 13 bases between them. This CDR3 region has 12 residues. Germline loops: CDR1 SQVTM, CDR2 ANQGSEA. For the CDR3, the DNA is TGCAGCGTTATAGGGGGAAGGGATGGCTACACCTTC. The encoded protein is CSVIGGRDGYTF.